This TCR beta chain was captured by sequencing in a study of neurological immune-mediated disorders. Whole-study findings and limits: It was HTLV-1-associated myelopathy that showed the most TCR clonal expansion, while multiple sclerosis showed the least, falling below healthy controls. The study found no CDR3 amino acid sequences shared by expanded clones across subjects, suggesting private repertoires in all groups.

Time point given: longitudinal time-point 3. The table lists this clonotype with many counts. The antigen is unknown. The authors made cDNA by 5'RACE with 10-nucleotide random UMIs. Every sequencing run produced over 190 million TCR-beta sequences, and the sequences from any one run covered 15-18 subjects. MiXCR was run by TCRdb on the 5' RACE reads, yielding one entry per CDR3 protein. The table has roughly 100,000 distinct CDR3 sequences, 10% to 11% seen once; the top ten hold 3.1%. This receptor was obtained from a female donor with HTLV-1-associated myelopathy (HAM/TSP). Sequenced sample: PBMCs.

The CDR3 spells CASSPFSQEAGTEAFF. DNA of the CDR3: TGTGCCAGCTCACCGTTTTCCCAGGAGGCGGGCACTGAAGCTTTCTTT. The chain joins TRBV18 to TRBJ1-1; D is undetermined. V lost 3 bases and J 4 bases, leaving 18 bases between the germline ends. The CDR3 covers 16 residues. The V gene's germline CDR1 is KGHSH and CDR2 LQKENI.